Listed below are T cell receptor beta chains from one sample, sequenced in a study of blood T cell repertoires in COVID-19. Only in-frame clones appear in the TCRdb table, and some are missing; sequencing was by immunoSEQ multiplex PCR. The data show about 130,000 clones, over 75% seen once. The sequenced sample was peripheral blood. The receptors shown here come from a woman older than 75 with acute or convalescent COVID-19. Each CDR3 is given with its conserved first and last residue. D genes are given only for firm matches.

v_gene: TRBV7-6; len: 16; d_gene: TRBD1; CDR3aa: CASSLAQGQGDGRAFF
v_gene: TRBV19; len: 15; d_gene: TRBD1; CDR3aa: CASSRKQGYDYGYTF
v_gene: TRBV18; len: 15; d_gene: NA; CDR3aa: CASSPGGTVASGYTF
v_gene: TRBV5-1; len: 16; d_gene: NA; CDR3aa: CASSLGASTGQETQYF
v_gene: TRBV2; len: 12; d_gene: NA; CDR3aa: CASRAGNTEAFF
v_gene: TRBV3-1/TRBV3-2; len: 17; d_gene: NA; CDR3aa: CASSQQPTPTSNSPLHF
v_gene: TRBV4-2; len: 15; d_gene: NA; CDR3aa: CASSQDRDTNQPQHF
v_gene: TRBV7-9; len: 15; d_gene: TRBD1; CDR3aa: CASSQLTGYAGELFF
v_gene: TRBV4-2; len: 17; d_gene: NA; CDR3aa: CASSQDPRDSTNEKLFF
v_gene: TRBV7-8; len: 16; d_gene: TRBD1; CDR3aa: CASSPAPGTVNEKLFF
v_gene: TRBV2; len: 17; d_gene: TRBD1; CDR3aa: CASSESAYRGINEKLFF
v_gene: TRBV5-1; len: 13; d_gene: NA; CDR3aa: CASSLGSDGEQFF
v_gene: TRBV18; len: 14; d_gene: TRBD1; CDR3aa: CASSPGQGRTEAFF